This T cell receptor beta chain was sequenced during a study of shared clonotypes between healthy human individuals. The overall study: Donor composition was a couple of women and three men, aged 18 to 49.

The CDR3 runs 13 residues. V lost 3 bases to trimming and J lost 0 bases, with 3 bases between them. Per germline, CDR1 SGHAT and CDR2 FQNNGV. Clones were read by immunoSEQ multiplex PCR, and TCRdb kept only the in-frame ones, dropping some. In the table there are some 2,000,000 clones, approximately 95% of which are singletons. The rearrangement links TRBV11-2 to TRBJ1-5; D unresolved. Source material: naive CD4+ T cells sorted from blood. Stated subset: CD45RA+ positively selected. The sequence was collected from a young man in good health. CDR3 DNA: TGTGCCAGCAGCTTCCATAGCAATCAGCCCCAGCATTTT. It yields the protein CASSFHSNQPQHF.